This T cell receptor (beta chain) is drawn from a study of blood T cells in healthy people across ages. Turning to the study itself: About one barcoded beta molecule per two T cells was captured by template switching.

This clonotype was seen only a few times. Its target is unknown. Through a sample-barcoded 5' primer and a J-beta primer mix, a second PCR was run for 7 to 11 cycles. Sequencing recovered at least 2.5 million CDR3-containing paired-end reads from each sample. TCRdb used MiXCR to reprocess the 5' RACE reads, holding one entry per CDR3 protein. Among roughly 800,000 distinct CDR3 sequences listed, 58% were seen once. Study results and caveats: The study lacked donor CMV status, which possibly confounded expanded clonotype changes. Long-lived and aged donors differed, with more naive CD4+ cells and higher diversity in the long-lived.

V shed 5 bases and J shed 2 bases, with 10 bases lying between them. In germline, CDR1 is DFQATT, CDR2 SNEGSKA (reference sequence). This CDR3 spans 12 amino acids. The genes are TRBV20-1 and TRBJ2-7; either TRBD1 or TRBD2 may fit D (5 bases each). Source material: blood. The receptor's source is a man in his thirties or forties in good health. CDR3 protein: CSAPQGAYEQYF. In DNA form, the CDR3 reads TGCAGTGCTCCTCAGGGAGCCTACGAGCAGTACTTC.